This T cell receptor beta chain was profiled in a study of cytomegalovirus exposure and HLA in healthy donors. Broader study findings: Cytomegalovirus association was assigned to 150 to 200 TCR beta chains.

A word on this clone: Antigen unknown.

Produced via immunoSEQ multiplex PCR; TCRdb's table is partial and in-frame only. This sample yields 130,000 or so clones, of which 70% to 90% are seen a single time; approximately 2% belongs to the top ten. Germline values: CDR1 LNHDA, CDR2 SQIVND (reference sequence). Trimming at V came to 5 bases and at J to 7 bases, leaving 6 bases not matched to a gene. The CDR3 totals 14 residues. This chain joins TRBV19 and TRBJ2-1; 9 bases match TRBD1. The sequenced sample consisted of PBMCs. This receptor was obtained from a woman aged 18-35 years in good health and CMV-seronegative. CDR3 region: CASSLGQGLNEQFF. The CDR3 nucleotides read TGTGCCAGTAGTTTGGGACAGGGTTTGAATGAGCAGTTCTTC.